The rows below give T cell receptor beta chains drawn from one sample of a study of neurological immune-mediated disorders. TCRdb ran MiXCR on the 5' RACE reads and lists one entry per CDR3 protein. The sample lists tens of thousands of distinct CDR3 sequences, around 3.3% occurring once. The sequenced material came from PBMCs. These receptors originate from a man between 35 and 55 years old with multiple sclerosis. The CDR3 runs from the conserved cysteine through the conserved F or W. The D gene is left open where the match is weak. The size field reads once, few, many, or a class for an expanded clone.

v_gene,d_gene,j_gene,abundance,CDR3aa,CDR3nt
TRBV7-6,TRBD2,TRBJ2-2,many,CASSLSGGAFTGELFF,TGTGCCAGCAGCTTGAGCGGGGGGGCCTTTACCGGGGAGCTGTTTTTT
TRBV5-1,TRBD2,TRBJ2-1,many,CASSGTSGVGEQFF,TGCGCCAGCTCCGGGACTAGCGGGGTAGGCGAGCAGTTCTTC
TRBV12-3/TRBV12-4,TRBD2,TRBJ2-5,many,CASSGERGGRETQYF,TGTGCCAGCAGTGGTGAGCGGGGGGGCCGTGAGACCCAGTACTTC
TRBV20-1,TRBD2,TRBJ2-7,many,CSARDMSGGAHYEQYF,TGCAGTGCTAGAGATATGAGCGGGGGGGCCCACTACGAGCAGTACTTC
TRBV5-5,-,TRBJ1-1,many,CASSLLERATEAFF,TGTGCCAGCAGCCTACTAGAGCGGGCCACTGAAGCTTTCTTT
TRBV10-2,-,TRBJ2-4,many,CASRRPGDRENIQYF,TGCGCCAGCCGCCGTCCAGGGGATCGCGAAAACATTCAGTACTTC
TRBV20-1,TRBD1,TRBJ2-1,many,CSASRDRHRYEQFF,TGCAGTGCGAGCCGGGACAGGCATAGGTATGAGCAGTTCTTC
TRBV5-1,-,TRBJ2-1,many,CASSSSGEYNEQFF,TGCGCCAGCAGCTCCTCCGGGGAGTACAATGAGCAGTTCTTC
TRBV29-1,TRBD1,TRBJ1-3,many,CSAGQGSTGNTIYF,TGCAGCGCTGGACAGGGATCCACTGGAAACACCATATATTTT
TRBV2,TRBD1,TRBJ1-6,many,CASRIDRVSSPLHF,TGTGCCAGCAGAATAGACAGGGTTTCTTCACCCCTCCACTTT
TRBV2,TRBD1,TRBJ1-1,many,CALPDGTGLNTEAFF,TGTGCCTTACCAGACGGGACAGGGTTGAACACTGAAGCTTTCTTT
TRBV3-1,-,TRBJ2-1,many,CASSHQQGGETYNEQFF,TGTGCCAGCAGCCATCAACAGGGAGGGGAAACCTACAATGAGCAGTTCTTC
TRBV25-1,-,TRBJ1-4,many,CASSEYQATNEKLFF,TGTGCCAGCAGTGAATATCAGGCAACTAATGAAAAACTGTTTTTT
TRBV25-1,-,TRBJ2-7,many,CASSIHGSTYEQYF,TGTGCCAGCAGTATACACGGGTCGACCTACGAGCAGTACTTC
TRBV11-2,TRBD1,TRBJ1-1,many,CASSSFPRDRNTEAFF,TGTGCCAGCAGCTCCTTTCCCCGGGACAGGAACACTGAAGCTTTCTTT
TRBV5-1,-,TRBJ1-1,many,CASSLAAGNTEAFF,TGCGCCAGCAGCTTGGCCGCGGGGAACACTGAAGCTTTCTTT
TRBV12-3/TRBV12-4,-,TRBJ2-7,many,CASSLSHEQYF,TGTGCCAGCAGTTTATCCCACGAGCAGTACTTC
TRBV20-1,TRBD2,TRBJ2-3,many,CSARGKSGGGTDTQYF,TGCAGTGCCCGGGGAAAAAGCGGGGGGGGCACAGATACGCAGTATTTT
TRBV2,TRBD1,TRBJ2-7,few,CASRTGTGLYEQYF,TGTGCCAGCAGGACAGGGACGGGTCTGTACGAGCAGTACTTC
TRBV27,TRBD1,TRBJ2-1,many,CASSPDRESYNEQFF,TGTGCCAGCAGTCCCGACAGGGAGTCCTACAATGAGCAGTTCTTC
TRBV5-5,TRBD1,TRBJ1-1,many,CASSLGRTGGGTEAFF,TGTGCCAGCAGCTTGGGAAGGACAGGAGGGGGGACTGAAGCTTTCTTT
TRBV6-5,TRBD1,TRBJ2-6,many,CASSADRPSGANVLTF,TGTGCCAGCAGCGCGGACAGGCCCTCTGGGGCCAACGTCCTGACTTTC
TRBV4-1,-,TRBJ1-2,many,CASSLLTADKTF,TGCGCCAGCAGCCTCCTAACCGCCGACAAGACCTTC
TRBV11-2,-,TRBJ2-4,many,CASSLEPWAQAKNIQYF,TGTGCCAGCAGCTTAGAGCCCTGGGCCCAAGCCAAAAACATTCAGTACTTC
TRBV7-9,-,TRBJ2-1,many,CASSRGTLYNEQFF,TGTGCCAGCAGCCGGGGGACCCTCTACAATGAGCAGTTCTTC
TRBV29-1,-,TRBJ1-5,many,CSVDRRGNNQPQHF,TGCAGCGTTGACCGGAGGGGTAACAATCAGCCCCAGCATTTT
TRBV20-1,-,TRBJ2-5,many,CSALIQENQETQYF,TGCAGTGCTCTTATCCAGGAGAACCAAGAGACCCAGTACTTC
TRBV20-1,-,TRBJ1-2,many,CSASHQKPNYGYTF,TGCAGTGCTAGTCATCAGAAGCCTAACTATGGCTACACCTTC
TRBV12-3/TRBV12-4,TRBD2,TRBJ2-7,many,CASRATSGGSYEQYF,TGTGCCAGCAGAGCCACTAGCGGGGGTTCCTACGAGCAGTACTTC
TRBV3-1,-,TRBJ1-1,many,CASSYREGGTEAFF,TGTGCCAGCAGCTACAGGGAGGGGGGCACTGAAGCTTTCTTT
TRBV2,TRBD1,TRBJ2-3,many,CASRARGPSTDTQYF,TGTGCCAGCAGGGCCAGGGGGCCGAGCACAGATACGCAGTATTTT
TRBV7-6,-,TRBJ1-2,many,CASSSGRYGYTF,TGTGCCAGCAGCTCCGGACGTTATGGCTACACCTTC
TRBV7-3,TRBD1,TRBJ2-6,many,CASGHTTGFSGANVLTF,TGTGCCAGCGGCCATACGACAGGGTTCTCTGGGGCCAACGTCCTGACTTTC
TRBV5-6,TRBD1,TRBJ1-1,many,CASSVDRELAEAFF,TGTGCCAGCAGCGTAGACAGGGAATTGGCTGAAGCTTTCTTT